This TCR beta chain is from a study of sequential checkpoint blockade in melanoma. Study conclusions and caveats: For nivolumab-first patients, baseline tumor clonality was associated with response.

Libraries were prepared by immunoSEQ multiplex PCR; TCRdb keeps only in-frame clonotypes and omits some of them. The sample lists almost 300 clones, about a fifth occurring once. V was trimmed by 5 bases and J by 2 bases, leaving 10 bases between them. The CDR3 sequence is 14 residues long. The V gene's germline CDR1 is MNHGY and CDR2 SAAAGT. About this clone: The antigen is unknown.

Treatment specified: randomized to nivolumab then ipilimumab (arm A) or the reverse (arm B). This clonotype was obtained from a human donor with melanoma. V usage is TRBV6-8 and J usage is TRBJ1-5; D not resolved. The sequences come from tumor tissue (inferred from file names), collected from a patient given nivolumab and ipilimumab in sequence. CDR3 region: CASSGLGGNQPQHF. In DNA form, the CDR3 reads TGTGCCAGCAGTGGTCTTGGTGGCAATCAGCCCCAGCATTTT.